This section outlines one T cell receptor (beta chain) sequence together with its context. This sample was included in a study of blood T cell repertoires in COVID-19. Libraries were prepared by immunoSEQ multiplex PCR; TCRdb keeps only in-frame clonotypes and omits some of them. The table includes under 250,000 clones, over 70% detected once. Germline V CDR1 and CDR2: LNHDA, SQIVND (reference sequence). Trimming cost V 4 bases and J 2 bases, with 8 bases left between them. This CDR3 spans 13 amino acids. Sample: peripheral blood. This clonotype originated in a man between 40 and 49 years old with active or convalescent COVID-19. The chain is built from TRBV19 and TRBJ1-2; maybe TRBD1 (6 bases). The CDR3 DNA follows: TGTGCCAGTAGTAGAGGACAGAACTATGGCTACACCTTC. Translation: CASSRGQNYGYTF.